These 27 T cell receptor beta chains were all obtained from the same sample, sequenced in a study of shared clonotypes between healthy human individuals. The table came from immunoSEQ multiplex PCR; TCRdb's copy has only in-frame clones and leaves some out. The sample consists of under 1,100,000 clones, around four fifths of them appearing once. Sequencing was done on a sample of memory CD4+ T cells sorted from blood. Specified subset: CD45RA-negative fraction. Every receptor here comes from a young man in good health.

V and J are TRBV2 and TRBJ2-2; 10 nucleotides match TRBD2. There are 16 residues in the CDR3. Trimming at V came to 3 bases and at J to 0 bases, leaving 1 base not matched to a gene. Germline V gene lookup returns CDR1 SNHLY and CDR2 FYNNEI. The CDR3 sequence is CASSDGLAANTGELFF. DNA for the CDR3: TGTGCCAGCAGTGACGGACTAGCGGCGAACACCGGGGAGCTGTTTTTT.

This chain links TRBV6-4 with TRBJ2-5; D tentatively reads TRBD1 or TRBD2 (6 bases each). There are 15 residues in the CDR3. V gave up 6 bases and J gave up 5 bases, with 19 bases separating them. The germline gives CDR1 MRHNA, CDR2 SNTAGT. CDR3 sequence reads: CASSAQGTARETQYF. As DNA, the CDR3 is TGTGCCAGCAGCGCGCAGGGGACTGCGCGGGAGACCCAGTACTTC.

Only a few counts were recorded for this clone. The chain couples TRBV28 to TRBJ2-3, with D perhaps TRBD1 or TRBD2 (6 bases each). Trimming took off 4 bases at V and 1 base at J, with 9 bases between the two ends. The CDR3 has 14 amino acids. Germline assignment: CDR1 MDHEN and CDR2 SYDVKM. The CDR3 DNA reads TGTGCCAGCAGTTCGGGGGCTCGCACAGATACGCAGTATTTT. Protein: CASSSGARTDTQYF.

The sample holds many counts of this clone. The DNA of the CDR3 is TGTGCCAGCAGCTTCGCCCGGGAGCAGTACTTC. Protein product: CASSFAREQYF. The chain joins TRBV7-2 to TRBJ2-7; D not certain. Trimming cost V 3 bases and J 7 bases, with 7 bases left between them. In germline, CDR1 is SGHTA, CDR2 FQGNSA. The CDR3 length is 11 residues.

This chain links TRBV19 with TRBJ1-5, with 7 bases that match TRBD1. V gave up 8 bases and J gave up 7 bases; unmatched junction bases: 8. CDR1 LNHDA and CDR2 SQIVND come from the germline V gene (reference sequence). The CDR3 length is 13 residues. The CDR3 sequence: CASRKGAEQPQHF. The CDR3, as DNA: TGTGCCAGTCGTAAGGGGGCAGAGCAGCCCCAGCATTTT.

The V call is TRBV9, the J call TRBJ2-3; the D gene is possibly TRBD1 (5 bases). Trimming cost V 0 bases and J 4 bases, with 18 bases left between them. The CDR3 covers 17 residues. Germline CDR1 reads SGDLS; CDR2 reads YYNGEE. The CDR3 bases are TGTGCCAGCAGCGTAGAGGGGTCAGTTCTCCGCCCAGATACGCAGTATTTT. This translates into CASSVEGSVLRPDTQYF.

The CDR3 DNA follows: TGTGCCAGCAGCTTAGTGAAGGGAGACTCCTACGAGCAGTACTTC. Amino acids: CASSLVKGDSYEQYF. The chain has TRBV7-2 and TRBJ2-7; possibly TRBD2 for D (5 bases). Trimming removed 1 base at V and 0 bases at J, with 10 bases between. This CDR3 is 15 amino acids long. The germline V gene has CDR1 SGHTA and CDR2 FQGNSA.

A remark on this clone: This sample includes further DNA sequences coding for the same CDR3. The CDR3 DNA follows: TGTGCCAGTGGGGGGGATGAGCAGTTCTTC. This translates into CASGGDEQFF. V is TRBV27 and J is TRBJ2-1; TRBD2 matches 7 bases. The CDR3 spans 10 residues. Per germline, CDR1 MNHEY and CDR2 SMNVEV (reference sequence). Trimming at V came to 9 bases and at J to 8 bases, leaving 1 base not matched to a gene.

V gene TRBV23-1 combines with J gene TRBJ2-5, with D perhaps TRBD1 (6 bases). TRBV23-1 is an open reading frame, and its role is uncertain. The CDR3 totals 16 residues. The V gene lost 2 bases and the J gene lost 4 bases, with 17 bases spanning the gap. This CDR3 reads CASSQSTGREGETQYF. CDR3 in DNA: TGCGCCAGCAGTCAAAGCACAGGGCGTGAAGGAGAGACCCAGTACTTC.

The chain combines TRBV7-9 with TRBJ1-2, with D perhaps TRBD1 (5 bases). This CDR3 has 13 residues. The V end lost 2 bases, the J end lost 7 bases, and 11 bases lay between the germline ends. Germline V lookup: CDR1 SEHNR, CDR2 FQNEAQ (reference sequence). CDR3 residues: CASSLPGTAGYTF. The CDR3 nucleotides are TGTGCCAGCAGCTTACCGGGGACGGCTGGCTACACCTTC.

The V call is TRBV30, the J call TRBJ1-2; no clear D gene. The CDR3 spans 12 residues. V was trimmed by 0 bases and J by 4 bases, leaving 6 bases between them. Germline CDR1 reads GTSNPN; CDR2 reads SVGIG (reference sequence). In DNA, the CDR3 is TGTGCCTGGAGTGTAAACCTCTATGGCTACACCTTC. This gives the protein CAWSVNLYGYTF. Looking up the rest from reference TRBV30 and TRBJ1-2 gives the full variable domain: SQTIHQWPATLVQPVGSPLSLECTVEGTSNPNLYWYRQAAGRGLQLLFYSVGIGQISSEVPQNLSASRPQDRQFILSSKKLLLSDSGFYLCAWSVNLYGYTFGSGTRLTVV.

The gene calls are TRBV11-2 and TRBJ1-4; D unresolved. CDR1 is SGHAT, CDR2 FQNNGV, per germline. The CDR3 is made up of 14 amino acids. Trimming cost V 0 bases and J 5 bases, with 7 bases left between them. DNA of the CDR3: TGTGCCAGCAGCTTAGACAAGGCCAATGAAAAACTGTTTTTT. It encodes CASSLDKANEKLFF.

The chain is built from TRBV19 and TRBJ2-5, with D possibly matching TRBD1 (6 bases). The germline V gene encodes CDR1 LNHDA and CDR2 SQIVND (reference sequence). The V and J ends lost 5 bases and 8 bases respectively, with 21 bases between them. There are 15 residues in the CDR3. The CDR3 region has the DNA TGTGCCAGTAGTCCTGGGACATTTTCCGGGCAAACCCAGTACTTC. Translating it yields CASSPGTFSGQTQYF.

The chain couples TRBV18 to TRBJ2-7; 8 bases are a match to TRBD2. CDR1 is KGHSH and CDR2 is LQKENI in the germline V gene. CDR3 length: 14 residues. Unmatched junction bases numbered 6, after V lost 3 bases and J lost 5 bases. The CDR3 DNA reads TGTGCCAGCTCACCCCGGGGACTAGATAACGAGCAGTACTTC. Amino acid sequence: CASSPRGLDNEQYF.

This sequence joins TRBV5-1 and TRBJ1-3; D is uncertain. CDR1 is SGHRS, CDR2 YFSETQ, per germline. The germline V and J ends were trimmed by 4 bases and 4 bases, with 15 bases remaining between them. The CDR3 is made up of 15 amino acids. Here the CDR3 reads CASSPGVTSGNTIYF. CDR3 DNA sequence: TGCGCCAGCAGCCCGGGAGTTACGAGCGGAAACACCATATATTTT.

This clone was recorded once. CDR3 protein: CASSLNRAQYF. The DNA of the CDR3 is TGTGCCAGCAGCTTGAACAGGGCGCAGTATTTT. V is TRBV5-8 and J is TRBJ2-3, with D maybe TRBD1 (6 bases). V was cut by 1 base and J by 10 bases, with 7 bases left in between. CDR1 SGHTS and CDR2 YDEGEE come from the germline V gene. The CDR3 totals 11 residues.

The V call is TRBV2, the J call TRBJ2-3, with D perhaps matching TRBD2 (8 bases). Germline assignment: CDR1 SNHLY and CDR2 FYNNEI. V lost 5 bases and J 2 bases, leaving 17 bases between the germline ends. This CDR3 has 16 amino acids. CDR3 sequence: CASSPRGRGATDTQYF. CDR3 DNA: TGTGCCAGCAGTCCTAGGGGGCGGGGGGCCACAGATACGCAGTATTTT.

In regard to this clone: Other DNA sequences in this specimen translate into the identical CDR3. V usage is TRBV7-9 and J usage is TRBJ2-1, with a weak D call TRBD2 (6 bases). This CDR3 spans 16 amino acids. Trimming took off 1 base at V and 0 bases at J, with 10 bases between the two ends. Germline CDR1 and CDR2: SEHNR and FQNEAQ (reference sequence). CDR3 residues: CASSLEAGSSYNEQFF. The DNA for the CDR3 is TGTGCCAGCAGCTTAGAGGCGGGGAGCTCCTACAATGAGCAGTTCTTC. The full variable domain, completed using reference TRBV7-9 and TRBJ2-1, is DTGVSQNPRHKITKRGQNVTFRCDPISEHNRLYWYRQTLGQGPEFLTYFQNEAQLEKSRLLSDRFSAERPKGSFSTLEIQRTEQGDSAMYLCASSLEAGSSYNEQFFGPGTRLTVL.

Points on this clone: One end of the junction is discordant with germline, which a read error may explain. The chain recombines TRBV7-7 with TRBJ2-5; 10 bases are shared with TRBD1. Looked up from germline, CDR1 is SSHAT and CDR2 is FNYEAQ (reference sequence). The CDR3 sequence is 15 residues long. The CDR3 spells CASSQGQGYQETQYF. The CDR3 bases are TGTGCTAGCAGCCAGGGACAGGGGTACCAAGAGACCCAGTACTTC. Full variable domain (missing parts from reference TRBV7-7 and TRBJ2-5): GAGVSQSPRYKVTKRGQDVTLRCDPISSHATLYWYQQALGQGPEFLTYFNYEAQPDKSGLPSDRFSAERPEGSISTLTIQRTEQRDSAMYRCASSQGQGYQETQYFGPGTRLLVL.

The chain couples TRBV5-4 to TRBJ2-5; 8 nucleotides line up with TRBD2. CDR1 SGHNT and CDR2 YYREEE come from the germline V gene (reference sequence). The CDR3 extends over 15 amino acids. The V and J ends lost 4 bases and 4 bases, in that order; junction bases with no gene match: 9. CDR3 nucleotides: TGTGCCAGCAGCCTACGGACTAGCTGGGGAGAGACCCAGTACTTC. Protein: CASSLRTSWGETQYF.

The chain uses TRBV12-5 and TRBJ1-2, with D uncertain. The germline gives CDR1 LGHNT, CDR2 FRNRAP. The CDR3 length is 16 residues. Trimming shortened V by 2 bases and J by 7 bases, and 20 bases separated the two germline ends. DNA for the CDR3: TGTGCTAGTGGTTTGTACCCTCAGTCGGGCGCGGGTGGCTACACCTTC. The encoded protein is CASGLYPQSGAGGYTF.

The V call is TRBV28, the J call TRBJ1-2; D perhaps matches TRBD1 (6 bases). Germline V gene sequence: CDR1 MDHEN, CDR2 SYDVKM. The CDR3 consists of 12 residues. V lost 4 bases and J lost 3, with 6 bases in between. DNA for the CDR3: TGTGCCAGCAGTTCAGGGGACTATGGCTACACCTTC. Protein product: CASSSGDYGYTF.

This sequence joins TRBV6-6 and TRBJ1-2; D call uncertain. V was pared by 3 bases and J by 4 bases, with 9 bases between. The CDR3 runs 13 residues. The germline V gene encodes CDR1 MNHNY and CDR2 SVGAGI (reference sequence). This chain's CDR3 is CASSYLTSYGYTF. CDR3 in DNA: TGTGCCAGCAGTTATCTCACTAGCTATGGCTACACCTTC.

The chain carries TRBV5-1 and TRBJ1-6; no clear D gene. The CDR3 loop spans 15 amino acids. Germline assignment: CDR1 SGHRS and CDR2 YFSETQ. Deletions cut 4 bases from V and 5 bases from J, with 13 bases between. For the CDR3, the DNA is TGCGCCAGCAGCCCAAGTCCAGTCAATAATTCACCCCTCCACTTT. It translates to CASSPSPVNNSPLHF.

This clone was detected only a few times. The rearrangement links TRBV9 to TRBJ1-6, with D possibly being TRBD1 (6 bases). Trimming cost V 1 base and J 8 bases, with 16 bases left between them. Looked up from germline, CDR1 is SGDLS and CDR2 is YYNGEE. This CDR3 is built from 16 residues. The CDR3 coding sequence is TGTGCCAGCAGCGTAATGTCAGGGGTGGCTGATTCACCCCTCCACTTT. Protein product: CASSVMSGVADSPLHF.

CDR3 sequence (DNA): TGCAGCGTCCGACAGGGGAGCACAGATACGCAGTATTTT. Its protein is CSVRQGSTDTQYF. V and J are TRBV29-1 and TRBJ2-3; TRBD1 matches 8 bases. After removal of 6 bases from V and 0 bases from J, the junction contained 2 bases not matched to a gene. CDR3 length: 13 residues. In germline, CDR1 is SQVTM, CDR2 ANQGSEA.

The chain is built from TRBV10-3 and TRBJ2-7; D ambiguous. The CDR3 length is 13 residues. V dropped 2 bases and J dropped 6 bases, with 11 bases sitting between them. From germline, CDR1 is ENHRY and CDR2 SYGVKD. CDR3 sequence (DNA): TGTGCCATCAGTGAGGGCCTACCCGCCGAGCAGTACTTC. This codes for CAISEGLPAEQYF.